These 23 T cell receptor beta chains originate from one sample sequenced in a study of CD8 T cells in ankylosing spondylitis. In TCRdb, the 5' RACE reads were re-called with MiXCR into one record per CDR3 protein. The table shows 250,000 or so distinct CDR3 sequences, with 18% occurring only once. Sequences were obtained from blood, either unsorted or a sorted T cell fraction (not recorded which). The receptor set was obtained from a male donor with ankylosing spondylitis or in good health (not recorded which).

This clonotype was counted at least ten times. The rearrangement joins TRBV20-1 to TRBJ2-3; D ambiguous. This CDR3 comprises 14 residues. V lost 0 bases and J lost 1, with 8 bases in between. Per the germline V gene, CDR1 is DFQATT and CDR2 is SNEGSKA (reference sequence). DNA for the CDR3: TGCAGTGCTAGAGATCTTGGGGGCACAGATACGCAGTATTTT. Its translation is CSARDLGGTDTQYF.

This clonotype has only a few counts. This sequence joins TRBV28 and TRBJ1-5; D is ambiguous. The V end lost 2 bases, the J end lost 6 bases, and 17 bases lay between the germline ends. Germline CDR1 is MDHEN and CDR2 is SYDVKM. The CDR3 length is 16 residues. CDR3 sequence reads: CASSLGSGFDGQPQHF. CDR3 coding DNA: TGTGCCAGCAGTTTAGGGTCCGGGTTTGACGGTCAGCCCCAGCATTTT.

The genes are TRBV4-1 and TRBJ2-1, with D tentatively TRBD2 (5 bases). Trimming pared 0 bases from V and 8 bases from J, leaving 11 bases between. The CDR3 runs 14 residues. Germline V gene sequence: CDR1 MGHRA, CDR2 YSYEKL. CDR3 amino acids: CASSQDGRSYEQFF. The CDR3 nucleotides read TGCGCCAGCAGCCAAGATGGGAGATCTTATGAGCAGTTCTTC.

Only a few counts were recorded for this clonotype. CDR3 protein: CASRPTRENRYEQYF. The CDR3, as DNA: TGTGCCAGCAGACCCACTAGAGAAAACCGATACGAGCAGTACTTC. This chain joins TRBV5-5 and TRBJ2-7; D possibly corresponds to TRBD2 (5 bases). Germline CDR1 is SGHKS and CDR2 is YYEKEE (reference sequence). The CDR3 runs 15 residues. Trimming shortened V by 5 bases and J by 4 bases, and 19 bases separated the two germline ends. The full variable domain, in which reference TRBV5-5 and TRBJ2-7 provide the parts outside the CDR3, is DAGVTQSPTHLIKTRGQQVTLRCSPISGHKSVSWYQQVLGQGPQFIFQYYEKEERGRGNFPDRFSARQFPNYSSELNVNALLLGDSALYLCASRPTRENRYEQYFGPGTRLTVT.

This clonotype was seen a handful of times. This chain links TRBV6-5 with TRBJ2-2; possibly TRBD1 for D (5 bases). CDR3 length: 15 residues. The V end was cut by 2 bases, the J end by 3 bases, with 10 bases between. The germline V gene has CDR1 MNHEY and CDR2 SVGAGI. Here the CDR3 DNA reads TGTGCCAGCAGTTACGTCCAGGGCGACACCGGGGAGCTGTTTTTT. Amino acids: CASSYVQGDTGELFF.

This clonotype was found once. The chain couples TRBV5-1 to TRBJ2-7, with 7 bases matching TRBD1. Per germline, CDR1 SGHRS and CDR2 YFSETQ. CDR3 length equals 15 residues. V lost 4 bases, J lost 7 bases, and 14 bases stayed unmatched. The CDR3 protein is CASSISGGFWREQYF. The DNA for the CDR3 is TGCGCCAGCAGCATTTCAGGGGGTTTTTGGAGGGAGCAGTACTTC.

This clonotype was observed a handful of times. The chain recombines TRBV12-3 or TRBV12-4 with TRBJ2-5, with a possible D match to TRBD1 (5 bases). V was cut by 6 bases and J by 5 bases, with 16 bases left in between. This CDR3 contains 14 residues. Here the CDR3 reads CASRPVGRSETQYF. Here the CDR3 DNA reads TGTGCCAGCAGACCGGTGGGGCGTTCGGAGACCCAGTACTTC.

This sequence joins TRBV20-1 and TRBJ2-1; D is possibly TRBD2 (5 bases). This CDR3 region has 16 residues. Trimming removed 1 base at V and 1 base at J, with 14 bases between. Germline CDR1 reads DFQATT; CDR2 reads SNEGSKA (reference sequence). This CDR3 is CSARAVGEFSYNEQFF. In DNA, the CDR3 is TGCAGTGCTAGAGCGGTCGGGGAGTTTTCCTACAATGAGCAGTTCTTC.

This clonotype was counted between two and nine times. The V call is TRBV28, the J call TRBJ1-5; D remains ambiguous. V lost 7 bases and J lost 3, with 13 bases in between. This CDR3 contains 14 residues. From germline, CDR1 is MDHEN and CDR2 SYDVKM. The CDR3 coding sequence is TGTGCCAGCACCTTGGAAGGGAACAATCAGCCCCAGCATTTT. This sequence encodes CASTLEGNNQPQHF.

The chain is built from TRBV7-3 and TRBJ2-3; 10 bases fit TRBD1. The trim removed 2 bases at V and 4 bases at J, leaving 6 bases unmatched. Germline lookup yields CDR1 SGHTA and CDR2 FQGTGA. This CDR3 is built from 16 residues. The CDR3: CASSLLSGTGADTQYF. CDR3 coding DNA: TGTGCCAGCAGCTTATTATCCGGGACAGGGGCAGATACGCAGTATTTT.

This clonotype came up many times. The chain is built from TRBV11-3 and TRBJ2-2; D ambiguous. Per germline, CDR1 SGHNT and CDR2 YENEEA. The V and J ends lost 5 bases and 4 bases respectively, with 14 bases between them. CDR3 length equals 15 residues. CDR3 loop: CASSPRLSTTGELFF. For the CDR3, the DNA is TGTGCCAGCAGCCCTCGTCTCTCAACCACCGGGGAGCTGTTTTTT.

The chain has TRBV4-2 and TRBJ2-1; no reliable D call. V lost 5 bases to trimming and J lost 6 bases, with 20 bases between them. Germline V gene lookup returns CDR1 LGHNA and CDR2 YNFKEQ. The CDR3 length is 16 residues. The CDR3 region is CASSEHSAQSLNEQFF. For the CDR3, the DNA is TGTGCCAGCAGCGAACACAGCGCCCAGTCCCTCAATGAGCAGTTCTTC.

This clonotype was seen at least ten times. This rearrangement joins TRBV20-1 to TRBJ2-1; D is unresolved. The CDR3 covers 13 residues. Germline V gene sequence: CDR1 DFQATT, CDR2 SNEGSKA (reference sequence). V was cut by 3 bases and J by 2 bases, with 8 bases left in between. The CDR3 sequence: CSASPYPYNEQFF. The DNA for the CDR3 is TGCAGTGCTAGCCCCTACCCCTACAATGAGCAGTTCTTC.

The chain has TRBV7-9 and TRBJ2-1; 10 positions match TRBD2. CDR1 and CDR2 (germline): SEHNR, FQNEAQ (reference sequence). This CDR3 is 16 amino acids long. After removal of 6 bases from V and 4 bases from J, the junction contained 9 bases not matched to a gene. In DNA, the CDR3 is TGTGCCAGCAGTCGATCAGGGACTAGCGAGTACAATGAGCAGTTCTTC. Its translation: CASSRSGTSEYNEQFF.

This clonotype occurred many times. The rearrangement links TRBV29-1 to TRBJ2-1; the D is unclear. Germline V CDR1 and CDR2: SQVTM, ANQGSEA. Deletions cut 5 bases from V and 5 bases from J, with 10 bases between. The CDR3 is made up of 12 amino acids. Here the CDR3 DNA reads TGCAGCGTTCTGGGCATAGACAATGAGCAGTTCTTC. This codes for CSVLGIDNEQFF.

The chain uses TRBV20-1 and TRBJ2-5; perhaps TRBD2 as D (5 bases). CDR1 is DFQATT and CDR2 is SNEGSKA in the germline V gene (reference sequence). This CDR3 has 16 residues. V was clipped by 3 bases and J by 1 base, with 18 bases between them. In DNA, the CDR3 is TGCAGTGCTAGTGTGGAGGCTAGCCGACTCCAAGAGACCCAGTACTTC. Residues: CSASVEASRLQETQYF.

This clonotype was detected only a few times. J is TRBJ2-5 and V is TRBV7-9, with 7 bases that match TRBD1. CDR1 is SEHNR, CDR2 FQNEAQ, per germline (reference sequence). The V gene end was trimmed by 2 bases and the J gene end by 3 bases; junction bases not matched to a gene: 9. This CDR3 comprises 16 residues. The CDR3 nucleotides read TGTGCCAGCAGCTTACGTCACAGGGGAGCCGAAGAGACCCAGTACTTC. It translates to CASSLRHRGAEETQYF.

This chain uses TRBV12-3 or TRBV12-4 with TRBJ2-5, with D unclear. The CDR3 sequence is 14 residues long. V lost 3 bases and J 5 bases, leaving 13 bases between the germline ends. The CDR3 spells CASSLAATGETQYF. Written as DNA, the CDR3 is TGTGCCAGCAGTTTGGCGGCCACCGGGGAGACCCAGTACTTC.

The CDR3 DNA is TGTGCCAGCAGCTTAGCTAGGACGGAAGGGGAAAAACTGTTTTTT. Residues: CASSLARTEGEKLFF. The chain has TRBV7-6 and TRBJ1-4, with D unclear. This CDR3 contains 15 residues. V was shortened by 0 bases and J by 8 bases, with 13 bases between the two germline ends. Per germline, CDR1 SGHVS and CDR2 FNYEAQ.

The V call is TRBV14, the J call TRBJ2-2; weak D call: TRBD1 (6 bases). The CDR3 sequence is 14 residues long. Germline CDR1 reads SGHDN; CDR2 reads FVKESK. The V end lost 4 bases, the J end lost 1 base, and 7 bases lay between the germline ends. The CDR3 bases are TGTGCCAGCAGCCGACAGGAGAACACCGGGGAGCTGTTTTTT. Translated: CASSRQENTGELFF. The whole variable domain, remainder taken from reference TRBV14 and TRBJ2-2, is EAGVTQFPSHSVIEKGQTVTLRCDPISGHDNLYWYRRVMGKEIKFLLHFVKESKQDESGMPNNRFLAERTGGTYSTLKVQPAELEDSGVYFCASSRQENTGELFFGEGSRLTVL.

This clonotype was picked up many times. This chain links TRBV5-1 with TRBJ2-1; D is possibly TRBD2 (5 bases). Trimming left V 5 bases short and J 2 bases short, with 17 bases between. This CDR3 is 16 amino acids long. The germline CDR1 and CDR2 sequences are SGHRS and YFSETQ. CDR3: CASRVRESGPYNEQFF. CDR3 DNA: TGCGCCAGCAGGGTTAGGGAGTCGGGCCCCTACAATGAGCAGTTCTTC.

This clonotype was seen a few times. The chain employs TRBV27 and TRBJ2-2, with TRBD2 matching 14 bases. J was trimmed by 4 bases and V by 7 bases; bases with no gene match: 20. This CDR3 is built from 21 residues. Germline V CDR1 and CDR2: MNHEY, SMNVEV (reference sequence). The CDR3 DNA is TGTGCCAGCACTAACTCCGGGGGCGCCGGGACTAGCGGGAGTTCCACCGGGGAGCTGTTTTTT. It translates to CASTNSGGAGTSGSSTGELFF.

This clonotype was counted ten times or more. CDR3 region: CASSLRDRGSLGGNTIYF. CDR3 sequence (DNA): TGTGCCAGCAGTCTCCGGGACAGGGGCTCTCTAGGTGGAAACACCATATATTTT. V is TRBV12-3 or TRBV12-4 and J is TRBJ1-3; TRBD1 matches 10 bases. This CDR3 spans 18 amino acids. V was clipped by 5 bases and J by 3 bases; unmatched bases: 13.